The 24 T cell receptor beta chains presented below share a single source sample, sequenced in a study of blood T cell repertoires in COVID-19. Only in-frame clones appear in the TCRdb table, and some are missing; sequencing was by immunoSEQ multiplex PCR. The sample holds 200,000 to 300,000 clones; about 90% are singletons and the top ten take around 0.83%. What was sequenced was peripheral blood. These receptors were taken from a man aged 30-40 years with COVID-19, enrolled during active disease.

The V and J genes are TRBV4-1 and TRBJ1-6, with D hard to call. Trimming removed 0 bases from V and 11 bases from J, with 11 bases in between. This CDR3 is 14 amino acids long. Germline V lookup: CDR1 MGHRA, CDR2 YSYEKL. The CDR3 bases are TGCGCCAGCAGCCAAGATAGCACTCGCCCACCCCTCCACTTT. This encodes CASSQDSTRPPLHF.

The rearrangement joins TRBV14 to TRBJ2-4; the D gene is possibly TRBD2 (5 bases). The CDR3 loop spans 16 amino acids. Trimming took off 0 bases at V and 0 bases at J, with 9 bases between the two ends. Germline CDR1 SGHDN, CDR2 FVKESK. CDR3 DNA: TGTGCCAGCAGCCAAGACGAGGGATTAGCCAAAAACATTCAGTACTTC. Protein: CASSQDEGLAKNIQYF.

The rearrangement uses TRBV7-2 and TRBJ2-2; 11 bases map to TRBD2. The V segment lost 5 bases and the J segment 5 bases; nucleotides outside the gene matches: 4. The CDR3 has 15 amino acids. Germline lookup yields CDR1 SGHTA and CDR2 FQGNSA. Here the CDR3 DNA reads TGTGCCAGCAGCCCAAGGACTAGCGGGACCGGGGAGCTGTTTTTT. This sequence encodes CASSPRTSGTGELFF.

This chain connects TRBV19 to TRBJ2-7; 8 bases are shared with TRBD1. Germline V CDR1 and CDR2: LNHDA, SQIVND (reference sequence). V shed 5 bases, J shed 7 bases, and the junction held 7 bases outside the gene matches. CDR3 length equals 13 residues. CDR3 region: CASSRDRSREQYF. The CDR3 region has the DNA TGTGCCAGTAGTCGGGACAGGTCTCGGGAGCAGTACTTC.

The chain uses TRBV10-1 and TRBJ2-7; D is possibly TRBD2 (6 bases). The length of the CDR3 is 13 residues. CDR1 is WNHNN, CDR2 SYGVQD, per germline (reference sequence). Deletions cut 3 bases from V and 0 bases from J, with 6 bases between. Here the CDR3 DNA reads TGCGCCAGCAGTGACGGGGGCTCCTACGAGCAGTACTTC. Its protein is CASSDGGSYEQYF.

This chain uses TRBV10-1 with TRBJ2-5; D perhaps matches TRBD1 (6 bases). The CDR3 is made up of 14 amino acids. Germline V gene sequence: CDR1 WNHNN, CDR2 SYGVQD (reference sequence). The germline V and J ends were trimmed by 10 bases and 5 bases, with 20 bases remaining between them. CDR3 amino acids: CATQGRARRETQYF. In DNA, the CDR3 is TGCGCCACCCAGGGGAGAGCTCGGCGGGAGACCCAGTACTTC.

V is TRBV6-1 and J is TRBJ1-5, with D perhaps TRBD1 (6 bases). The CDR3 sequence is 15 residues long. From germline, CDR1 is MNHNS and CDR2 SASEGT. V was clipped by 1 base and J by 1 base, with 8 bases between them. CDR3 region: CASSEDRASNQPQHF. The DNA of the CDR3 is TGTGCCAGCAGTGAAGACAGGGCGAGCAATCAGCCCCAGCATTTT.

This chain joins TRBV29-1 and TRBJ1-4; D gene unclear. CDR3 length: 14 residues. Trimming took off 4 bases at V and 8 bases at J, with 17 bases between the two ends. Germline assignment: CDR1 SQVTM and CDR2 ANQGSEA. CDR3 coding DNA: TGCAGCGTTGCCGGGAGAGGGCATGCCGAAAAACTGTTTTTT. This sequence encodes CSVAGRGHAEKLFF.

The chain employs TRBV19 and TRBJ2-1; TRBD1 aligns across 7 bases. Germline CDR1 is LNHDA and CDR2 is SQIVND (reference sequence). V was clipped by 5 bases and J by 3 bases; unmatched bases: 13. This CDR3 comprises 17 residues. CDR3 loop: CASSALSGTDHYNEQFF. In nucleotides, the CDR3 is TGTGCCAGTAGTGCCCTTTCCGGGACAGACCACTACAATGAGCAGTTCTTC.

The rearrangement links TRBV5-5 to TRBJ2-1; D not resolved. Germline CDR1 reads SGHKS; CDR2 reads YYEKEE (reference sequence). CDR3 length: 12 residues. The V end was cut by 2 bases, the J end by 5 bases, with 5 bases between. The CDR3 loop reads CASSLTDNEQFF. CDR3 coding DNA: TGTGCCAGCAGCTTAACAGACAATGAGCAGTTCTTC.

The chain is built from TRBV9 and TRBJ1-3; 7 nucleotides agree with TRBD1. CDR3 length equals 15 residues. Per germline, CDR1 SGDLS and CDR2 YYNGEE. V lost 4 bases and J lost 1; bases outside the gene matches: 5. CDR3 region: CASSPRQGSGNTIYF. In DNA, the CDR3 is TGTGCCAGCAGCCCCCGACAGGGTTCTGGAAACACCATATATTTT.

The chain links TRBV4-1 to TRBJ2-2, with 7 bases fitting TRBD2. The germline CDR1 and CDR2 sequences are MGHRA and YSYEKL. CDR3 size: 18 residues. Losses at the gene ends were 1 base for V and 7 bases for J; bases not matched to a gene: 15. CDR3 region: CASSQGTSVRLGDGELFF. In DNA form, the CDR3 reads TGCGCCAGCAGCCAAGGTACTAGCGTCCGCCTGGGGGACGGGGAGCTGTTTTTT.

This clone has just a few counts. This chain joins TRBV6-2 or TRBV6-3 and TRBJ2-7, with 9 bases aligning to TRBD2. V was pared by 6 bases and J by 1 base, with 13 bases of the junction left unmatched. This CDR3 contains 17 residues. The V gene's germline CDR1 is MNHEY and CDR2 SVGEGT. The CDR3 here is CASSPELPGLASYEQYF. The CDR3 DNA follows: TGTGCCAGCAGCCCCGAATTACCGGGACTAGCATCCTACGAGCAGTACTTC.

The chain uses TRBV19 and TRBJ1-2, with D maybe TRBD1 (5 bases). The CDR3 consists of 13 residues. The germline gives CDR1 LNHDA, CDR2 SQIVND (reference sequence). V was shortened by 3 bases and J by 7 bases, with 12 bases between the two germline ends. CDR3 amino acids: CASSMTQGGGYTF. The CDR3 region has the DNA TGTGCCAGTAGTATGACCCAGGGAGGTGGCTACACCTTC.

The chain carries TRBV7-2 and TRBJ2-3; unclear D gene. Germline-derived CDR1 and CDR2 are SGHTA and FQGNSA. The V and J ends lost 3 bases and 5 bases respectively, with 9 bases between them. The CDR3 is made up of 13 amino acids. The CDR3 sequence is CASSLATRDTQYF. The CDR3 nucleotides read TGTGCCAGCAGCTTGGCGACTCGAGATACGCAGTATTTT.

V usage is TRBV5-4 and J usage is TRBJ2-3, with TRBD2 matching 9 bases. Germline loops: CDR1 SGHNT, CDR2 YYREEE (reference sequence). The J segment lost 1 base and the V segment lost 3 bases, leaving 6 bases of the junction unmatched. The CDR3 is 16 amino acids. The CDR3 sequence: CASSSKTSGGTDTQYF. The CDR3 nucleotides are TGTGCCAGCAGCTCCAAGACTAGCGGAGGCACAGATACGCAGTATTTT.

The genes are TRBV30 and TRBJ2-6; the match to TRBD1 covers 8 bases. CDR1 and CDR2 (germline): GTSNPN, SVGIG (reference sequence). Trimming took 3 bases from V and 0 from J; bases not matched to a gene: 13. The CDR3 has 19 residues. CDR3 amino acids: CAWRSGQGIKLSGANVLTF. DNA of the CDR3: TGTGCCTGGAGATCCGGACAGGGTATCAAGCTCTCTGGGGCCAACGTCCTGACTTTC.

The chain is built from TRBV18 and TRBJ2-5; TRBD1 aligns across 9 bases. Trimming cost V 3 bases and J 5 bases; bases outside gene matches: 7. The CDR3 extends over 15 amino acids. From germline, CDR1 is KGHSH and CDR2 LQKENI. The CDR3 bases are TGTGCCAGCTCACCGGGACAGGGCCTCCGGGAGACCCAGTACTTC. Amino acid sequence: CASSPGQGLRETQYF.

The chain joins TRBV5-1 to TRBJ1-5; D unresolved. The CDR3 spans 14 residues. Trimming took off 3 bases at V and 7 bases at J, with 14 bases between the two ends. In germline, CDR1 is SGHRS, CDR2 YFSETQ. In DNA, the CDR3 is TGCGCCAGCAGCTACGGAGCTCGGGGACAGCCCCAGCATTTT. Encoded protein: CASSYGARGQPQHF.

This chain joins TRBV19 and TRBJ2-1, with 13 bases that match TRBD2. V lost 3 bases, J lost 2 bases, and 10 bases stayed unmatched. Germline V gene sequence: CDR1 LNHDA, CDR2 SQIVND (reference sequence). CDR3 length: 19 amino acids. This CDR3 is CASSIGWTSGGWTYNEQFF. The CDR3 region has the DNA TGTGCCAGTAGTATTGGTTGGACTAGCGGGGGTTGGACCTACAATGAGCAGTTCTTC.

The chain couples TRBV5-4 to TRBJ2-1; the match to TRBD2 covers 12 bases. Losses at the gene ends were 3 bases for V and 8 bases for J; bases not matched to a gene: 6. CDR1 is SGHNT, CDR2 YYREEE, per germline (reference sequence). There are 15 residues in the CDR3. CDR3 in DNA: TGTGCCAGCAGCTCGGGACTAGCGGGTGGGTATGAGCAGTTCTTC. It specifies CASSSGLAGGYEQFF.

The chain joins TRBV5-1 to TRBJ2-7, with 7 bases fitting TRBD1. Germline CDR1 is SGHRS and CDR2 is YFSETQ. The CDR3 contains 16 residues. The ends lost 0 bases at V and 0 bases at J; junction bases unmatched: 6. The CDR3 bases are TGCGCCAGCAGCTTGGCGCCGACAGGGCTCTCCTACGAGCAGTACTTC. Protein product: CASSLAPTGLSYEQYF.

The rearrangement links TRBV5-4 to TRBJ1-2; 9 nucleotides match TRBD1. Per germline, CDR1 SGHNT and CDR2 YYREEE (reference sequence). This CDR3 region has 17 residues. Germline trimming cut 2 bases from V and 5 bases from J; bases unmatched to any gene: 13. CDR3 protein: CASSFQGQGGGRYGYTF. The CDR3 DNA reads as TGTGCCAGCAGCTTTCAGGGACAGGGCGGGGGAAGGTATGGCTACACCTTC.

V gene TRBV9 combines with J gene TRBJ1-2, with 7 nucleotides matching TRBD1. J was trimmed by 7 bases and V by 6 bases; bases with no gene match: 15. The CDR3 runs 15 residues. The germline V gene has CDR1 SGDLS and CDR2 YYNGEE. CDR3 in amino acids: CASTSSQVGGPGYTF. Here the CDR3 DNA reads TGTGCCAGCACCTCTTCCCAAGTAGGGGGCCCTGGCTACACCTTC. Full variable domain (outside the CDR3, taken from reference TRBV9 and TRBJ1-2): DSGVTQTPKHLITATGQRVTLRCSPRSGDLSVYWYQQSLDQGLQFLIQYYNGEERAKGNILERFSAQQFPDLHSELNLSSLELGDSALYFCASTSSQVGGPGYTFGSGTRLTVV.